One and the same sample provided the 4 T cell receptor beta chains below, sequenced in a study of T cells in localized non-small cell lung cancer. Data came from immunoSEQ multiplex PCR; TCRdb stores just in-frame clones and leaves some out. The sample carries 3,000 or so clones, about 30% recorded once. Sequences were derived from lung tumor tissue, sampled before any cancer treatment. The source is a man aged 40 to 70 with stage I lung adenocarcinoma.

This clone is labeled medium-sized. The chain combines TRBV6-8 with TRBJ1-2; no firm D call. Trimming shortened V by 6 bases and J by 4 bases, and 9 bases separated the two germline ends. The CDR3 loop spans 12 amino acids. CDR1 MNHGY and CDR2 SAAAGT come from the germline V gene. Here the CDR3 DNA reads TGTGCCAGCAGCCCCCAAGGCTATGGCTACACCTTC. Residues: CASSPQGYGYTF.

The chain uses TRBV28 and TRBJ1-1; D unresolved. The V gene's germline CDR1 is MDHEN and CDR2 SYDVKM. The V gene lost 6 bases and the J gene lost 4 bases, with 9 bases spanning the gap. This CDR3 region has 12 residues. CDR3 sequence: CASRSGLTEAFF. Written as DNA, the CDR3 is TGTGCCAGCAGATCCGGACTCACTGAAGCTTTCTTT.

This chain joins TRBV18 and TRBJ1-3; the match to TRBD1 covers 11 bases. Losses at the gene ends were 3 bases for V and 3 bases for J; bases not matched to a gene: 4. The CDR3 consists of 16 residues. Per the germline V gene, CDR1 is KGHSH and CDR2 is LQKENI. The CDR3 sequence: CASSPDRGLSGNTIYF. In DNA form, the CDR3 reads TGTGCCAGCTCACCGGACAGGGGGCTGAGTGGAAACACCATATATTTT.

This clone ranks as medium-sized. The chain uses TRBV11-3 and TRBJ2-5, with 9 bases fitting TRBD2. Per the germline V gene, CDR1 is SGHNT and CDR2 is YENEEA. The CDR3 is 18 amino acids. The ends lost 4 bases at V and 1 base at J; junction bases unmatched: 13. DNA for the CDR3: TGTGCCAGCAGCTCCCGTGCCGAGGCGGGGGGGCCCCAAGAGACCCAGTACTTC. Translation gives CASSSRAEAGGPQETQYF.